The text below deals with one T cell receptor (beta chain). This entry comes from a study of blood T cell repertoires in COVID-19. Looking at the study overall: T cells, B-cell-depleted T cells, or PBMCs provided the cDNA or gDNA that served as material.

The V gene's germline CDR1 is MGHRA and CDR2 YSYEKL. V gave up 1 base and J gave up 2 bases, with 21 bases separating them. This CDR3 contains 18 residues. Original data processing: Researchers report that nucleated cell counts were estimated from reference gene primer amplification. Assay: immunoSEQ multiplex PCR; the TCRdb copy retains only in-frame clones and omits some. The V and J calls and clone size were taken over from that table, and D and trimming were inferred from the DNA. This sample has approximately 140,000 clones, with 80% to 90% found just once. Sequenced input: peripheral blood. The chain recombines TRBV4-1 with TRBJ2-7; possible D gene TRBD2, 5 bases. This sequence originates from a man in his 70s with acute or convalescent COVID-19. The CDR3 nucleotides are TGCGCCAGCAGCCAAGCGCTAGAGGGCGGCACCCTTCCCTACGAGCAGTACTTC. This gives the protein CASSQALEGGTLPYEQYF.